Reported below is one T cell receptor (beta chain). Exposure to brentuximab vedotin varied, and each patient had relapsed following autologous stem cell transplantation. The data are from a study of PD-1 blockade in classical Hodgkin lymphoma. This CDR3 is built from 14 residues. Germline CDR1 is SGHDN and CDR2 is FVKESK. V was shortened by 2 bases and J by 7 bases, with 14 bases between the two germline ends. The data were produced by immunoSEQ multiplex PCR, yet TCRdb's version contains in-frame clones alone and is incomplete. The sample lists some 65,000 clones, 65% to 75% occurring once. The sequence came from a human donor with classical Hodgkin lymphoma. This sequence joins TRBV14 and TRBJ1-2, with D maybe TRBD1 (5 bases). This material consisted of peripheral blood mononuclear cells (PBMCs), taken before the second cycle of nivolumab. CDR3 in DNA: TGTGCCAGCAGCCAAACAGTGGGGGTTGGTGGCTACACCTTC. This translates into CASSQTVGVGGYTF. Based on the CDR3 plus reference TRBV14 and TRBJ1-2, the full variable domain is EAGVTQFPSHSVIEKGQTVTLRCDPISGHDNLYWYRRVMGKEIKFLLHFVKESKQDESGMPNNRFLAERTGGTYSTLKVQPAELEDSGVYFCASSQTVGVGGYTFGSGTRLTVV.